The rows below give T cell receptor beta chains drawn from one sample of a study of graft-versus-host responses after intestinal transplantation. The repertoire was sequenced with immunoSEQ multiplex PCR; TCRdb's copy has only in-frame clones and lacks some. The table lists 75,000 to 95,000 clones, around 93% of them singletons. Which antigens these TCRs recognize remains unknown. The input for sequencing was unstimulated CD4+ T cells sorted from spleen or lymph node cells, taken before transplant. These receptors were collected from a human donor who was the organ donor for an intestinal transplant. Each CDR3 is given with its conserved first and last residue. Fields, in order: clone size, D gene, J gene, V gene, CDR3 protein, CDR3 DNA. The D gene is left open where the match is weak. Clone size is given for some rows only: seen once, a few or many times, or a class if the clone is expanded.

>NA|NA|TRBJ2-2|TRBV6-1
CASSDQFTGTGELFF
TGTGCCAGCAGTGATCAGTTCACAGGCACCGGGGAGCTGTTTTTT
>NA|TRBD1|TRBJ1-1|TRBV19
CASSHPGGFTEAFF
TGTGCCAGTAGTCATCCAGGGGGGTTTACTGAAGCTTTCTTT
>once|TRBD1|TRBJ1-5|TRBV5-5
CASSFDRGNQPQHF
TGTGCCAGCAGCTTTGACAGGGGCAATCAGCCCCAGCATTTT
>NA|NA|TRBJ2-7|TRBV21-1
CASTQRGGLAGGLYEQYF
TGTGCCAGCACCCAAAGGGGGGGACTAGCGGGTGGCCTATACGAGCAGTACTTC
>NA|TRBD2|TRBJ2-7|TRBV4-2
CASSQLAGPYEQYF
TGTGCCAGCAGCCAACTAGCGGGCCCCTACGAGCAGTACTTC
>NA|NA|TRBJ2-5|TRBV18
CASSPFSGEETQYF
TGTGCCAGCTCACCATTTTCGGGAGAGGAGACCCAGTACTTC
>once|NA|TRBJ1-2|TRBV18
CASSPGVLNYGYTF
TGTGCCAGCTCACCAGGAGTCCTAAACTATGGCTACACCTTC
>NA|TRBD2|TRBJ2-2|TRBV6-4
CASRAGASNTGELFF
TGTGCCAGCAGAGCGGGGGCCTCGAACACCGGGGAGCTGTTTTTT
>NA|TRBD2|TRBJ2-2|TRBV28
CASSFGLAGGIGELFF
TGTGCCAGCAGTTTCGGACTAGCGGGAGGGATCGGGGAGCTGTTTTTT
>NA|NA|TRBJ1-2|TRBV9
CASSVIDSAYGYTF
TGTGCCAGCAGCGTGATAGACAGTGCCTATGGCTACACCTTC
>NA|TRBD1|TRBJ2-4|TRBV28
CASSWDRPNIQYF
TGTGCCAGCAGTTGGGACAGGCCAAACATTCAGTACTTC
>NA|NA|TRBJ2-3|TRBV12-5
CASGSMPDTQYF
TGTGCTAGTGGTTCTATGCCAGATACGCAGTATTTT
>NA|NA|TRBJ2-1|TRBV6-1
CASGTSNEQFF
TGTGCCAGCGGGACTTCCAATGAGCAGTTCTTC